This T cell receptor (beta chain) was captured by sequencing in a study of blood T cell repertoires in COVID-19. About the research overall: Some COVID-19 samples were acute and others convalescent; all came from the United States, Italy and Spain. Nucleic acid was either cDNA or gDNA, and it came from T cells, B-cell-depleted T cells, or PBMCs.

In the study's own analysis: Using reference gene primer amplification, nucleated cell counts were estimated. Libraries were prepared by immunoSEQ multiplex PCR; TCRdb keeps only in-frame clonotypes and omits some of them. The V and J calls and clone size were taken over from that table, and D and trimming were inferred from the DNA. The sample contains 70,000 to 85,000 clones, over 75% of which appear only once. This CDR3 has 17 residues. Trimming took 2 bases from V and 0 from J; bases not matched to a gene: 8. From germline, CDR1 is MDHEN and CDR2 SYDVKM. The specimen sequenced was peripheral blood. The rearrangement joins TRBV28 to TRBJ2-5, with 8 bases identical to TRBD1. The receptor was isolated from a human donor in a cohort sampled during active COVID-19. Here the CDR3 reads CASSLRAGGPNQETQYF. CDR3 bases: TGTGCCAGCAGTTTAAGGGCAGGGGGCCCCAACCAAGAGACCCAGTACTTC.